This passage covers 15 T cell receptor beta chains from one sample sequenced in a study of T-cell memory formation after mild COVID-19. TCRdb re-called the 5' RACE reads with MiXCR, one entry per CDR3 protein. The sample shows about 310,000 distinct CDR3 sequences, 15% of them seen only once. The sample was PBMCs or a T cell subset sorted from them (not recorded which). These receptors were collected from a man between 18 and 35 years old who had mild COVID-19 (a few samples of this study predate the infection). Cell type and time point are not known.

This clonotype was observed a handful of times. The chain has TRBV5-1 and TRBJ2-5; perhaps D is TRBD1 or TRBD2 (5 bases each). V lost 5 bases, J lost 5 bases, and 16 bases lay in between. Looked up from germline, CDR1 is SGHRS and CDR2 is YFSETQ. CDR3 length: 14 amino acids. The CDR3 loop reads CASRLTGRPETQYF. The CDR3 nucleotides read TGCGCCAGCAGGTTGACGGGACGGCCGGAGACCCAGTACTTC. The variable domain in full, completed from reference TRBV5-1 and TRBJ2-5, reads KAGVTQTPRYLIKTRGQQVTLSCSPISGHRSVSWYQQTPGQGLQFLFEYFSETQRNKGNFPGRFSGRQFSNSRSEMNVSTLELGDSALYLCASRLTGRPETQYFGPGTRLLVL.

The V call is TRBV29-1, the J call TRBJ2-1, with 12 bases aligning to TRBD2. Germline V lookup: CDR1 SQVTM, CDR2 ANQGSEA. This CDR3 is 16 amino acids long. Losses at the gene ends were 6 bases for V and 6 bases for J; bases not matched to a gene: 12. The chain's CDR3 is CSVSGASGGAFNEQFF. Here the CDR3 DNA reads TGCAGCGTGAGTGGAGCTAGCGGGGGGGCCTTCAATGAGCAGTTCTTC.

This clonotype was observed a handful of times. The CDR3 loop reads CASSLIGTGSNEQFF. In DNA, the CDR3 is TGTGCCAGCAGCTTGATTGGGACAGGGAGCAATGAGCAGTTCTTC. The V gene is TRBV5-6, the J gene TRBJ2-1; TRBD1 matches 9 bases. Unmatched junction bases numbered 5, after V lost 1 base and J lost 6 bases. The CDR3 covers 15 residues. Germline loops: CDR1 SGHDT, CDR2 YYEEEE.

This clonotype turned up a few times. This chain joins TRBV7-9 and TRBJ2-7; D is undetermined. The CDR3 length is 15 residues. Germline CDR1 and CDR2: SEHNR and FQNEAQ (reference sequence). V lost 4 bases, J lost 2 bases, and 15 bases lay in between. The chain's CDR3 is CASSSPGIRPYEQYF. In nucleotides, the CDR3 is TGTGCCAGCAGCTCCCCTGGAATTCGACCCTACGAGCAGTACTTC. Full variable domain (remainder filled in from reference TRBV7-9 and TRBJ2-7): DTGVSQNPRHKITKRGQNVTFRCDPISEHNRLYWYRQTLGQGPEFLTYFQNEAQLEKSRLLSDRFSAERPKGSFSTLEIQRTEQGDSAMYLCASSSPGIRPYEQYFGPGTRLTVT.

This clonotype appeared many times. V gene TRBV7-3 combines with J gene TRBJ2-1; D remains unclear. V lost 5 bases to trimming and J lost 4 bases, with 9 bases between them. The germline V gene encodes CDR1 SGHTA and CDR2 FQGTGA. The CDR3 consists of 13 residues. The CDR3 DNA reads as TGTGCCAGCAGCCCCCCCCCTTACAATGAGCAGTTCTTC. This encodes CASSPPPYNEQFF.

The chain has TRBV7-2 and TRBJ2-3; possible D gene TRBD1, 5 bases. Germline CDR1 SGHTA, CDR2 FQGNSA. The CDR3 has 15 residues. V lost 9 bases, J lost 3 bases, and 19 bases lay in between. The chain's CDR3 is CASCLTVVGTDTQYF. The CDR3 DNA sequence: TGTGCCAGTTGCTTGACAGTTGTGGGGACAGATACGCAGTATTTT.

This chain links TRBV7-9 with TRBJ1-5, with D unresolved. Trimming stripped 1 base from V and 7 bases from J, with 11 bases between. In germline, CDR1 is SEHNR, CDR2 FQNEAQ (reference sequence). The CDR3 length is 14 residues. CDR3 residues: CASSLGVSGQPQHF. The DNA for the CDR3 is TGTGCCAGCAGCTTAGGGGTTAGCGGGCAGCCCCAGCATTTT.

The CDR3 sequence is CASSLAGGYREAFF. The DNA of the CDR3 is TGTGCCAGCAGCTTAGCAGGCGGCTACCGTGAAGCTTTCTTT. The chain recombines TRBV7-8 with TRBJ1-1; D uncertain. This CDR3 is built from 14 residues. Germline CDR1 and CDR2: SGHVS and FQNEAQ. V lost 0 bases and J lost 7, with 12 bases in between.

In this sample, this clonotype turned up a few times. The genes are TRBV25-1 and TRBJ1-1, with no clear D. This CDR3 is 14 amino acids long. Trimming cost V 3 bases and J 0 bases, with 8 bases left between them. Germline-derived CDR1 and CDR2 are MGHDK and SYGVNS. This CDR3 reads CASSEGGVNTEAFF. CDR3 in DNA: TGTGCCAGCAGTGAGGGAGGAGTGAACACTGAAGCTTTCTTT.

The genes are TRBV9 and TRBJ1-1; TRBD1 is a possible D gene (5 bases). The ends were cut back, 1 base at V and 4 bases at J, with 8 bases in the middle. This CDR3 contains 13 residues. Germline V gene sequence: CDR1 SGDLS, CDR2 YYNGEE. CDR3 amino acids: CASSVSGSTEAFF. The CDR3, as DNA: TGTGCCAGCAGCGTATCAGGGAGCACTGAAGCTTTCTTT.

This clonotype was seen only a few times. In nucleotides, the CDR3 is TGTGCCAGCAGCTCCGCTCTAGCGGAAGAGACCCAGTACTTC. Protein sequence: CASSSALAEETQYF. The V gene is TRBV7-6, the J gene TRBJ2-5; 7 bases are shared with TRBD2. Trimming took 4 bases from V and 3 from J; bases not matched to a gene: 5. Looked up from germline, CDR1 is SGHVS and CDR2 is FNYEAQ. This CDR3 comprises 14 residues.

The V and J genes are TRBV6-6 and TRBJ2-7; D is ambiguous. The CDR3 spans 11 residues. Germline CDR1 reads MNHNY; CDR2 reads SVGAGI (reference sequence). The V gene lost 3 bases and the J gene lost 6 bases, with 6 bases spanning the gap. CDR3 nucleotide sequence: TGTGCCAGCAGTTATAGTGTCGAGCAGTACTTC. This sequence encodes CASSYSVEQYF.

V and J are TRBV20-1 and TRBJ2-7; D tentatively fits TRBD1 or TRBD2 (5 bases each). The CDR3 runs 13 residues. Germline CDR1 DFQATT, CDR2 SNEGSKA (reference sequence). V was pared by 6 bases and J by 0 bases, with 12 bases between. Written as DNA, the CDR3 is TGCAGTGCCACCGGGACCACCTCCTACGAGCAGTACTTC. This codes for CSATGTTSYEQYF.

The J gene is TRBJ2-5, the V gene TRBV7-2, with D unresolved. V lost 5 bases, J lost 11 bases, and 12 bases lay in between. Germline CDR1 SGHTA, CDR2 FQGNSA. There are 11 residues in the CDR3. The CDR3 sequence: CASSQRTAQYF. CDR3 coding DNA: TGTGCCAGCAGCCAACGGACGGCTCAGTACTTC. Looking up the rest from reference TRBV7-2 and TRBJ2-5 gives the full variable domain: GAGVSQSPSNKVTEKGKDVELRCDPISGHTALYWYRQSLGQGLEFLIYFQGNSAPDKSGLPSDRFSAERTGGSVSTLTIQRTQQEDSAVYLCASSQRTAQYFGPGTRLLVL.

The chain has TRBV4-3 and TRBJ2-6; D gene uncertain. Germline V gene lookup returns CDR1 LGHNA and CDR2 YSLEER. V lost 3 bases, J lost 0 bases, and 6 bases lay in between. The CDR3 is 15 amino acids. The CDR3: CASSHISSGANVLTF. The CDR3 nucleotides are TGCGCCAGCAGCCATATCAGCTCTGGGGCCAACGTCCTGACTTTC.